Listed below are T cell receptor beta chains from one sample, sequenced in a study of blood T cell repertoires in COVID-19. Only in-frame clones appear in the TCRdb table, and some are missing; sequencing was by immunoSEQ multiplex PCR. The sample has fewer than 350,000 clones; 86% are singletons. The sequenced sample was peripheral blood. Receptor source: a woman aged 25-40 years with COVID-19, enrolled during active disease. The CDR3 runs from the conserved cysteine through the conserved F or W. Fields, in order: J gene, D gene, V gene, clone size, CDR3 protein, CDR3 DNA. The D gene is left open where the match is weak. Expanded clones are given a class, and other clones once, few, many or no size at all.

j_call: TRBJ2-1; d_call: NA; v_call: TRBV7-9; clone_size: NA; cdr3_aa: CASSLTVTAYNEQFF; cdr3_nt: TGTGCCAGCAGCTTAACCGTAACAGCTTACAATGAGCAGTTCTTC
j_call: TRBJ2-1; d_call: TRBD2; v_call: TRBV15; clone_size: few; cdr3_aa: CATSRGGGLAGYNEQFF; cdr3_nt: TGTGCCACCAGCAGAGGAGGGGGGCTAGCGGGTTACAATGAGCAGTTCTTC
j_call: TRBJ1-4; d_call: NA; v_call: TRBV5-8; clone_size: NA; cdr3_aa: CASSLGLSGATNEKLFF; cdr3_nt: TGTGCCAGCAGCTTGGGACTCTCGGGGGCAACTAATGAAAAACTGTTTTTT
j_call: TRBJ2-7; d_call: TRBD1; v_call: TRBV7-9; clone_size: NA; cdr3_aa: CASSKPGQGTYEQYF; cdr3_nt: TGTGCCAGCAGCAAACCGGGACAGGGGACCTACGAGCAGTACTTC
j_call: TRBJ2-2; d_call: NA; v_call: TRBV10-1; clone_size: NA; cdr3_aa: CASRETGGTGELFF; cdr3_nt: TGCGCCAGCAGGGAGACCGGGGGCACCGGGGAGCTGTTTTTT
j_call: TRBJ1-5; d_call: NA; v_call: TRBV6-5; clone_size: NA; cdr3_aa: CASSDSSYSNQPQHF; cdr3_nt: TGTGCCAGCAGTGACTCCTCTTATAGCAATCAGCCCCAGCATTTT
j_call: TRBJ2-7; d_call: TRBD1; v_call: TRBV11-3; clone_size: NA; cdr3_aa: CASSDRGDGEQYF; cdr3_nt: TGTGCCAGCAGCGACAGGGGCGACGGGGAGCAGTACTTC
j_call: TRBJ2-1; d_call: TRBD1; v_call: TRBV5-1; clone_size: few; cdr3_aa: CASRDQGDSYNEQFF; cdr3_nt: TGCGCCAGCAGGGATCAGGGGGACTCCTACAATGAGCAGTTCTTC
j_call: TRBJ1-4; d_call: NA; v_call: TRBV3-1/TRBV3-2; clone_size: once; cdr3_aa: CASSQSGANEKLFF; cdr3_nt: TGTGCCAGCAGCCAATCAGGGGCTAATGAAAAACTGTTTTTT
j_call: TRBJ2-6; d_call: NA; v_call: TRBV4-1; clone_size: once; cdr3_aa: CASSLGPPGGANVLTF; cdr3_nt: TGCGCCAGCAGCCTTGGGCCCCCGGGAGGGGCCAACGTCCTGACTTTC
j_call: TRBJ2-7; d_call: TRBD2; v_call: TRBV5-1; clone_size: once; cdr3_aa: CASSFTAGGSYEQYF; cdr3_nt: TGCGCCAGCAGCTTCACGGCGGGGGGCTCCTACGAGCAGTACTTC
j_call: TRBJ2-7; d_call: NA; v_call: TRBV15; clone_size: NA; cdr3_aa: CATSRGRDDEQYF; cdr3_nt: TGTGCCACCAGCAGAGGGAGAGATGACGAGCAGTACTTC